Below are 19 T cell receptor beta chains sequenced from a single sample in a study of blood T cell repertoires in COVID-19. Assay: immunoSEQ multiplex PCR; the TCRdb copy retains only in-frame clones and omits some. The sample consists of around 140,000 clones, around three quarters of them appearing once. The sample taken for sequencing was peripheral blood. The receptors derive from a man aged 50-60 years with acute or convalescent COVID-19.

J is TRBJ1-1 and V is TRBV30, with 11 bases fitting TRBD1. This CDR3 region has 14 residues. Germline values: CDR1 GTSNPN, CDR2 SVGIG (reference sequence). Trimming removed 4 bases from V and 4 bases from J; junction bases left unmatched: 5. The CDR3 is CAWKLGTGGTEAFF. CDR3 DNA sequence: TGTGCCTGGAAACTTGGGACAGGGGGCACTGAAGCTTTCTTT.

CDR3 in amino acids: CASSLSGRGGRNTIYF. CDR3 DNA sequence: TGTGCCAGCAGTTTATCGGGTAGGGGCGGGAGAAACACCATATATTTT. This chain uses TRBV27 with TRBJ1-3; the D gene is possibly TRBD1 (5 bases). The germline CDR1 and CDR2 sequences are MNHEY and SMNVEV (reference sequence). The V and J ends lost 0 bases and 5 bases respectively, with 14 bases between them. CDR3 length equals 16 residues.

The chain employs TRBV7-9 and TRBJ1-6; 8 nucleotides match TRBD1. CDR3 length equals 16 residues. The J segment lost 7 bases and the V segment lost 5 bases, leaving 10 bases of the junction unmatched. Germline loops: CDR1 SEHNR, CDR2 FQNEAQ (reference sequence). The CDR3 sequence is CASSLRTGPGNSPLHF. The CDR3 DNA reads TGTGCCAGCAGCCTACGGACAGGGCCAGGCAATTCACCCCTCCACTTT.

The CDR3 DNA sequence: TGTGCCAGCAGTTTAGTTAGGCCAGGGGCTGCCTTTCTAGAGCAGTACGTC. Translated, it gives CASSLVRPGAAFLEQYV. The chain carries TRBV27 and TRBJ2-7; a weak D match, TRBD1 (6 bases). Germline V gene sequence: CDR1 MNHEY, CDR2 SMNVEV (reference sequence). This CDR3 spans 17 amino acids. Trimming cost V 2 bases and J 7 bases, with 24 bases left between them.

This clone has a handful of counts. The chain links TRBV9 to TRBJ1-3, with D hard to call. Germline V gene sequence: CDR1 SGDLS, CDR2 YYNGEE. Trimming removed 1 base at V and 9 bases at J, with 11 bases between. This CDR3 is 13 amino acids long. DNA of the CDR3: TGTGCCAGCAGCGTATCGGAGGGTAGCACCATATATTTT. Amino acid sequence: CASSVSEGSTIYF.

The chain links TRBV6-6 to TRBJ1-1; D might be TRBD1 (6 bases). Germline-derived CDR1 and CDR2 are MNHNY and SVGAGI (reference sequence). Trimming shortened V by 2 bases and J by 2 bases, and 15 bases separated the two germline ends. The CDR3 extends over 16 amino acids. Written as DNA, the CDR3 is TGTGCCAGCAGTTACCGACCATTGGACAGAAACACTGAAGCTTTCTTT. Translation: CASSYRPLDRNTEAFF.

The CDR3 loop is CASSQDRTGGYTF. The CDR3, as DNA: TGTGCCAGCAGCCAAGATCGTACAGGGGGCTACACCTTC. This chain connects TRBV3-1 (or the pseudogene TRBV3-2) to TRBJ1-2, with D perhaps matching TRBD1 (6 bases). Germline values: CDR1 LGHDT, CDR2 YNNKEL (reference sequence). V lost 0 bases to trimming and J lost 8 bases, with 10 bases between them. CDR3 length: 13 residues.

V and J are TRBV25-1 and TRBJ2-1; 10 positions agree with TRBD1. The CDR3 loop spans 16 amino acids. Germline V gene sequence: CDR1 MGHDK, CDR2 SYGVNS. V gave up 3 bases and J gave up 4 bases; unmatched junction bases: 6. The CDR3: CASSEPRQGAYNEQFF. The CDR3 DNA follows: TGTGCCAGCAGTGAGCCCCGACAGGGGGCGTACAATGAGCAGTTCTTC.

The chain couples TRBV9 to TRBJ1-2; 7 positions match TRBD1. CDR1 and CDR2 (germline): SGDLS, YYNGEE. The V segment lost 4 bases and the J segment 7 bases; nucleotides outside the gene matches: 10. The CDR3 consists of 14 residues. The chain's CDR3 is CASSPIDRVVGYTF. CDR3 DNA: TGTGCCAGCAGCCCAATAGACAGGGTAGTTGGCTACACCTTC.

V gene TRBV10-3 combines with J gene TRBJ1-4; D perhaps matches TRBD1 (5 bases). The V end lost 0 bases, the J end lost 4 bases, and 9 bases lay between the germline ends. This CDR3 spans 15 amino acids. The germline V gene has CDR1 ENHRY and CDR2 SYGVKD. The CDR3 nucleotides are TGTGCCATCAGTGAGTCGGGGGGAATTAATGAAAAACTGTTTTTT. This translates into CAISESGGINEKLFF.

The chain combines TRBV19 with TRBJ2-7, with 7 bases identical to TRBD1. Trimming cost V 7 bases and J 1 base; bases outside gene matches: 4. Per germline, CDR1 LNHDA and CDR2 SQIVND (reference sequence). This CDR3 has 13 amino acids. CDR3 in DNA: TGTGCCAGTAACAACAGGGGATCCTACGAGCAGTACTTC. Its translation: CASNNRGSYEQYF.

In DNA form, the CDR3 reads TGTGCCAGCAGTGAATTTGAAATAGCGGGGGGGCCGGAGGAGACCCAGTACTTC. Translated, it gives CASSEFEIAGGPEETQYF. The chain recombines TRBV6-1 with TRBJ2-5, with 11 bases that match TRBD2. This CDR3 has 18 residues. From germline, CDR1 is MNHNS and CDR2 SASEGT. The junction had 13 bases not matched to a gene; V was cut back by 2 bases and J by 5 bases.

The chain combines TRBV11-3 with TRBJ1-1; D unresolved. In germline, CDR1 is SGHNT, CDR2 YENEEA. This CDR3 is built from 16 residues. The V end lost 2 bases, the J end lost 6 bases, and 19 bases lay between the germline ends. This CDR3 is CASSLKGLEADPEAFF. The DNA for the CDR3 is TGTGCCAGCAGCTTAAAAGGTTTGGAGGCTGACCCTGAAGCTTTCTTT.

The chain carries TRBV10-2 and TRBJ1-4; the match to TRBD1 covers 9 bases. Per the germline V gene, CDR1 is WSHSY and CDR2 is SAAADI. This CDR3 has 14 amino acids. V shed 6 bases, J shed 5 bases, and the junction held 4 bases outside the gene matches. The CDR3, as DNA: TGCGCCAGCAGGACAGGGGGAACGAATGAAAAACTGTTTTTT. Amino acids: CASRTGGTNEKLFF.

This CDR3 reads CASSLSTVQETQYF. The CDR3 DNA follows: TGCGCCAGCAGCTTGTCGACAGTCCAAGAGACCCAGTACTTC. V is TRBV5-1 and J is TRBJ2-5; the D gene is possibly TRBD1 (5 bases). Deletions cut 1 base from V and 1 base from J, with 8 bases between. This CDR3 region has 14 residues. CDR1 SGHRS and CDR2 YFSETQ come from the germline V gene.

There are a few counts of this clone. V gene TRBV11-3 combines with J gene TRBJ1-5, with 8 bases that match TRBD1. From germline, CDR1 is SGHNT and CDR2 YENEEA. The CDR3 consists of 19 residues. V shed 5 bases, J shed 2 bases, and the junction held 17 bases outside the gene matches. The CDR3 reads CASSGGSRPDRGGNQPQHF. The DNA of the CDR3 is TGTGCCAGCAGCGGAGGGTCCCGGCCTGACAGGGGAGGCAATCAGCCCCAGCATTTT. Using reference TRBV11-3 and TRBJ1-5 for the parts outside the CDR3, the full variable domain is EAGVVQSPRYKIIEKKQPVAFWCNPISGHNTLYWYLQNLGQGPELLIRYENEEAVDDSQLPKDRFSAERLKGVDSTLKIQPAELGDSAVYLCASSGGSRPDRGGNQPQHFGDGTRLSIL.

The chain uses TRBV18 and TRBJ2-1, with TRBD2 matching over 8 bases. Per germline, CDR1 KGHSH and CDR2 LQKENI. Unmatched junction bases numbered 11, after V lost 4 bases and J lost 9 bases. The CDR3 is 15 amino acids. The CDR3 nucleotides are TGTGCCAGCTCACTCCCGGGACTAGTGGTCGGTGAGCAGTTCTTC. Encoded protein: CASSLPGLVVGEQFF.

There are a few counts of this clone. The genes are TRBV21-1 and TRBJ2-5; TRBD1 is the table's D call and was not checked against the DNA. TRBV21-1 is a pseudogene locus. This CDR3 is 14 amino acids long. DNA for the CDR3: TGTGCCAGCAGCGTACAGGGGGCCCAAGAGACCCAGTACTTC. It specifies CASSVQGAQETQYF.

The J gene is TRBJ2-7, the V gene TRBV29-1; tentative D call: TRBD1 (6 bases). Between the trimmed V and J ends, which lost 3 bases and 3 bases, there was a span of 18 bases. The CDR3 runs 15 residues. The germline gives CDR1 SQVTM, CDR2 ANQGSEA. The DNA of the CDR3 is TGCAGCGTTGAGTGGGGCAGGGGCACCGACTACGAGCAGTACTTC. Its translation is CSVEWGRGTDYEQYF.